Sequencing of this T cell receptor beta chain was carried out in a study of tissue T cells after allogeneic stem cell transplantation. Trimming pared 1 base from V and 0 bases from J, leaving 7 bases between. In germline, CDR1 is GKSSPN, CDR2 SITVG. CDR3 length: 14 residues. The table came from immunoSEQ multiplex PCR; TCRdb's copy has only in-frame clones and leaves some out. The sample has about 48,000 clones, around 69% seen once. Study results and limitations: Sampling depth was limited, and the cohort was small and clinically varied. Across patients, clones rarely overlapped, yet motif clusters were shared tissue-specifically.

Turning to this clone: The antigen remains undetermined. The listed genes are named as in mouse. The CDR3 end is not reached by the read, which stops 1 residue before it; the germline J gene fills it in.

This sequence originates from a pool of C57BL/6 mice in good health. The sample comprised sorted cells pooled from one or two spleens. The chain carries TRBV31 and TRBJ2-1; the D is unclear. The sequenced CDR3 bases are TGTGCCTGGAGTCGGCCAATTAACTATGCTGAGCAGTTC. This encodes CAWSRPINYAEQF. The whole CDR3 reads CAWSRPINYAEQFF.